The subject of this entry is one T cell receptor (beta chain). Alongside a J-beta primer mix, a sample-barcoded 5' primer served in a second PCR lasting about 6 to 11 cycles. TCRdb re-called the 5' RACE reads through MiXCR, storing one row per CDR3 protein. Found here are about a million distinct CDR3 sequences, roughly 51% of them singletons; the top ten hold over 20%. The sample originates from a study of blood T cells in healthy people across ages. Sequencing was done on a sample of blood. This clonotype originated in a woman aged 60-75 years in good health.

The chain's CDR3 is CSARIVGETQYF. The CDR3 nucleotides are TGCAGTGCTAGAATCGTTGGAGAGACCCAGTACTTC. The chain recombines TRBV20-1 with TRBJ2-5, with unresolved D. V lost 2 bases, J lost 4 bases, and 8 bases lay in between. The CDR3 runs to 12 residues. In germline, CDR1 is DFQATT, CDR2 SNEGSKA (reference sequence).